The entry below describes one T cell receptor beta chain. This entry belongs to a study of control samples from healthy donors and cancer patients. Germline V gene data show CDR1 as SGHRS and CDR2 as YFSETQ. V shed 0 bases, J shed 7 bases, and the junction held 5 bases outside the gene matches. There are 16 residues in the CDR3. Here immunoSEQ multiplex PCR was the method, and the copy in TCRdb shows in-frame clones only, minus some. The sample lists 110,000 or so clones; around four fifths were seen once. The TCR was taken from a man aged 18 to 29 in good health. The sequenced sample was blood. The rearrangement uses TRBV5-1 and TRBJ1-4, with TRBD1 matching 11 bases. CDR3 region: CASSLGPGTGGEKLFF. The CDR3 DNA sequence: TGCGCCAGCAGCTTGGGTCCCGGGACAGGGGGTGAAAAACTGTTTTTT.